This T cell receptor beta chain emerged from a study of blood T cell repertoires in COVID-19. Study-level information: Donors in the United States, Italy and Spain gave samples during acute or convalescent COVID-19. PBMCs, B-cell-depleted T cells, or T cells provided the cDNA or gDNA that made up the material.

TCRdb's copy holds only in-frame clones and misses some; the assay was immunoSEQ multiplex PCR. The data contain fewer than 250,000 clones, about 91% of them seen just once; the ten biggest clones take up just over 2.5%. Participants, about 18 to 90 years old, spanned approximately 26 US areas. Cohort allocation depended upon clinical history that participants reported. The CDR3 runs to 15 residues. Trimming cost V 1 base and J 9 bases; bases outside gene matches: 7. Germline-derived CDR1 and CDR2 are SEHNR and FQNEAQ (reference sequence). The chain has TRBV7-9 and TRBJ2-1; 9 bases are a match to TRBD2. The sequence was collected from a woman aged 30 to 39 with acute COVID-19. The sequenced sample consisted of PBMCs or T cells enriched from blood (not recorded which). The CDR3 region is CASSLVSSGGSEQFF. The DNA of the CDR3 is TGTGCCAGCAGCTTAGTGAGTAGCGGGGGTTCTGAGCAGTTCTTC.